The 21 T cell receptor beta chains below all came from one sample that was sequenced in a study of shared clonotypes between healthy human individuals. The repertoire was sequenced with immunoSEQ multiplex PCR; TCRdb's copy has only in-frame clones and lacks some. Among millions of clones listed, about 93% were seen once. CD8 cells regarded as naive lacked CD45RO, were positively chosen for CCR7, and omitted terminally differentiated effector memory CD45RA+ cells. The sample consisted of naive CD8+ T cells from PBMCs. The receptors originated from a man aged 18-30 years in good health. Some clones in this sample may be carry-over from other donors' samples.

The count of this clone is one. The gene calls are TRBV7-2 and TRBJ2-1; 12 bases agree with TRBD2. The CDR3 sequence is 16 residues long. Trimming cost V 8 bases and J 4 bases; bases outside gene matches: 9. Germline V gene data show CDR1 as SGHTA and CDR2 as FQGNSA. In DNA, the CDR3 is TGTGCCAGCTCCCTTCGGCTAGCGGGAGGGTACAATGAGCAGTTCTTC. It translates to CASSLRLAGGYNEQFF.

The chain has TRBV5-1 and TRBJ2-1; D is perhaps TRBD2 (5 bases). CDR3 size: 13 residues. CDR1 SGHRS and CDR2 YFSETQ come from the germline V gene. Trimming took off 4 bases at V and 10 bases at J, with 15 bases between the two ends. In DNA form, the CDR3 reads TGCGCCAGCAGCCCAACCCTAGCAGACGAGCAGTTCTTC. As protein: CASSPTLADEQFF. Full variable domain (remainder filled in from reference TRBV5-1 and TRBJ2-1): KAGVTQTPRYLIKTRGQQVTLSCSPISGHRSVSWYQQTPGQGLQFLFEYFSETQRNKGNFPGRFSGRQFSNSRSEMNVSTLELGDSALYLCASSPTLADEQFFGPGTRLTVL.

The genes are TRBV5-4 and TRBJ1-1; TRBD1 agrees at 7 bases. CDR1 is SGHNT, CDR2 YYREEE, per germline (reference sequence). The junction had 10 bases not matched to a gene; V was cut back by 3 bases and J by 5 bases. This CDR3 region has 15 residues. CDR3 residues: CASSSPTGIRTEAFF. CDR3 DNA: TGTGCCAGCAGCTCCCCGACAGGGATCAGGACTGAAGCTTTCTTT.

The sample holds a few counts of this clone. The rearrangement links TRBV5-5 to TRBJ1-1; no reliable D call. The CDR3 has 14 residues. Per the germline V gene, CDR1 is SGHKS and CDR2 is YYEKEE (reference sequence). V lost 2 bases and J 4 bases, leaving 12 bases between the germline ends. In DNA form, the CDR3 reads TGTGCCAGCAGCTTCAGACTACGGGGCACTGAAGCTTTCTTT. It specifies CASSFRLRGTEAFF.

V gene TRBV19 combines with J gene TRBJ2-3; no clear D. Germline V gives CDR1 LNHDA, CDR2 SQIVND (reference sequence). The V end lost 3 bases, the J end lost 6 bases, and 10 bases lay between the germline ends. This CDR3 has 13 residues. DNA of the CDR3: TGTGCCAGTAGTATCACCCGGTTGGATACGCAGTATTTT. The encoded protein is CASSITRLDTQYF.

Comments on this clone: This sample includes further DNA sequences coding for the same CDR3. The CDR3 protein is CASSFSSYEQYF. The CDR3 bases are TGTGCCAGCAGTTTTTCATCCTACGAGCAGTACTTC. The J gene is TRBJ2-7, the V gene TRBV28; D remains ambiguous. CDR3 length: 12 residues. V lost 3 bases, J lost 1 base, and 4 bases lay in between. CDR1 is MDHEN, CDR2 SYDVKM, per germline.

With regard to this clone: The sample contains more than one DNA sequence encoding this CDR3. This chain connects TRBV11-3 to TRBJ2-1; D gene unclear. V dropped 5 bases and J dropped 4 bases, with 9 bases sitting between them. CDR3 size: 13 residues. Germline CDR1 is SGHNT and CDR2 is YENEEA. This CDR3 reads CASSLPPYNEQFF. The CDR3 DNA reads TGTGCCAGCAGCCTCCCACCTTACAATGAGCAGTTCTTC.

CDR3 sequence: CASSLGLATNTGELFF. In DNA, the CDR3 is TGTGCCAGCAGCTTAGGTCTAGCGACGAACACCGGGGAGCTGTTTTTT. The rearrangement links TRBV7-8 to TRBJ2-2; tentatively, D is TRBD2 (6 bases). Trimming removed 1 base at V and 0 bases at J, with 9 bases between. The CDR3 is made up of 16 amino acids. Germline V gives CDR1 SGHVS, CDR2 FQNEAQ.

J is TRBJ2-7 and V is TRBV11-2, with D tentatively TRBD2 (6 bases). V was clipped by 5 bases and J by 3 bases, with 17 bases between them. Per the germline V gene, CDR1 is SGHAT and CDR2 is FQNNGV. The CDR3 spans 15 residues. The CDR3 loop reads CASSPSGEGFYEQYF. The CDR3 DNA sequence: TGTGCCAGCAGCCCATCGGGGGAAGGTTTCTACGAGCAGTACTTC.

The V call is TRBV19, the J call TRBJ1-5; D perhaps matches TRBD1 (5 bases). The V end lost 3 bases, the J end lost 7 bases, and 13 bases lay between the germline ends. The CDR3 runs 14 residues. Germline assignment: CDR1 LNHDA and CDR2 SQIVND (reference sequence). The CDR3 sequence is CASSMGLRGQPQHF. In DNA, the CDR3 is TGTGCCAGTAGTATGGGTTTGAGGGGACAGCCCCAGCATTTT.

V gene TRBV7-9 combines with J gene TRBJ1-1; TRBD1 matches at 8 bases. The V segment lost 4 bases and the J segment 1 base; nucleotides outside the gene matches: 2. The germline V gene encodes CDR1 SEHNR and CDR2 FQNEAQ (reference sequence). The CDR3 runs to 14 residues. The CDR3 DNA follows: TGTGCCAGCAGCTGGGGACAGGAGAACACTGAAGCTTTCTTT. It specifies CASSWGQENTEAFF.

The rearrangement joins TRBV20-1 to TRBJ1-2; D unresolved. This CDR3 has 11 amino acids. Deletions cut 3 bases from V and 6 bases from J, with 8 bases between. Germline V gives CDR1 DFQATT, CDR2 SNEGSKA (reference sequence). The CDR3 DNA sequence: TGCAGTGCTAGTAGGCTCCATGGCTACACCTTC. Protein: CSASRLHGYTF.

The table lists this clone with a count of one. Other nucleotide sequences from this sample produce the same CDR3. V usage is TRBV9 and J usage is TRBJ1-5, with 7 nucleotides matching TRBD1. J gave up 2 bases and V 0 bases, and 2 bases lay outside the gene matches. The CDR3 spans 15 residues. Germline V gene data show CDR1 as SGDLS and CDR2 as YYNGEE. CDR3 residues: CASSVGGQGNQPQHF. In DNA form, the CDR3 reads TGTGCCAGCAGCGTAGGAGGACAGGGCAATCAGCCCCAGCATTTT.

This rearrangement joins TRBV19 to TRBJ1-5; no clear D gene. The CDR3 is made up of 15 amino acids. From germline, CDR1 is LNHDA and CDR2 SQIVND (reference sequence). Trimming took off 3 bases at V and 7 bases at J, with 16 bases between the two ends. CDR3 protein: CASSILGFNNQPQHF. The CDR3 DNA reads TGTGCCAGTAGTATTTTAGGGTTCAATAACCAGCCCCAGCATTTT.

V gene TRBV7-3 combines with J gene TRBJ2-7, with a tentative D call TRBD2 (5 bases). V was pared by 5 bases and J by 1 base, with 12 bases between. The CDR3 has 14 residues. Germline V CDR1 and CDR2: SGHTA, FQGTGA. The CDR3 loop is CASSPDGISYEQYF. In DNA form, the CDR3 reads TGTGCCAGCAGCCCCGACGGGATTTCCTACGAGCAGTACTTC.

The chain joins TRBV19 to TRBJ1-1, with no clear D. CDR3 size: 12 residues. Trimming stripped 5 bases from V and 11 bases from J, with 15 bases between. The germline CDR1 and CDR2 sequences are LNHDA and SQIVND (reference sequence). The CDR3 nucleotides are TGTGCCAGTAGTGGGCCTCTTCTCCGGGCTTTCTTT. Amino acids: CASSGPLLRAFF.

Note on this clone: Other DNA sequences in this specimen translate into the identical CDR3. The V gene is TRBV7-8, the J gene TRBJ2-2; no clear D gene. The CDR3 loop spans 14 amino acids. V shed 4 bases and J shed 3 bases, with 9 bases lying between them. Per the germline V gene, CDR1 is SGHVS and CDR2 is FQNEAQ. As DNA, the CDR3 is TGTGCCAGCAGCTCCGGTTTGGACACCGGGGAGCTGTTTTTT. Encoded protein: CASSSGLDTGELFF.

V is TRBV5-6 and J is TRBJ2-5; D possibly corresponds to TRBD1 (5 bases). This CDR3 spans 16 amino acids. The V gene's germline CDR1 is SGHDT and CDR2 YYEEEE. Between the trimmed V and J ends, which lost 4 bases and 5 bases, there was a span of 21 bases. The CDR3 protein is CASSTGGPSWGETQYF. As DNA, the CDR3 is TGTGCCAGCAGCACAGGTGGGCCCAGCTGGGGCGAGACCCAGTACTTC.

The rearrangement uses TRBV21-1 and TRBJ2-2; the D call in the table, TRBD2, was not verified against the DNA. TRBV21-1 is labeled a pseudogene. The CDR3 covers 12 residues. In nucleotides, the CDR3 is TGTGCCAGCAGAAAACGGGCCGGGGAGCTGTTTTTT. It specifies CASRKRAGELFF.

This chain links TRBV9 with TRBJ2-1, with 11 positions matching TRBD2. J was trimmed by 7 bases and V by 0 bases; bases with no gene match: 6. Germline-derived CDR1 and CDR2 are SGDLS and YYNGEE. The CDR3 has 16 residues. The CDR3 protein is CASSVEPSGRRNEQFF. In nucleotides, the CDR3 is TGTGCCAGCAGCGTAGAGCCTAGCGGGAGGAGGAATGAGCAGTTCTTC.

The CDR3 region has the DNA TGTGCCAGCAGTTTTCTTAGAGCGGGAGTAGGTTACGAGCAGTACTTC. It yields the protein CASSFLRAGVGYEQYF. The gene calls are TRBV27 and TRBJ2-7; 8 nucleotides agree with TRBD2. CDR1 MNHEY and CDR2 SMNVEV come from the germline V gene (reference sequence). With V trimmed by 3 bases and J by 4 bases, 11 bases remained unmatched. The CDR3 runs 16 residues.